The source of this T cell receptor (beta chain) is a study of blood T cell repertoires in COVID-19. Clones were sequenced by immunoSEQ multiplex PCR, and TCRdb holds only the in-frame ones, with some missing. The sample has about 170,000 clones; 70% to 90% are singletons. Germline CDR1 KGHSH, CDR2 LQKENI. The V end lost 3 bases, the J end lost 3 bases, and 17 bases lay between the germline ends. The CDR3 totals 17 residues. The chain employs TRBV18 and TRBJ1-4; D ambiguous. Material: peripheral blood. The source is a man in his fifties or sixties with COVID-19, enrolled during active disease. The CDR3 bases are TGTGCCAGCTCACCGGTCCAGGCCGGCGATTCTAATGAAAAACTGTTTTTT. This codes for CASSPVQAGDSNEKLFF.